These T cell receptor beta chains were read from a single sample in a study of blood T cell repertoires in COVID-19. Here immunoSEQ multiplex PCR was the method, and the copy in TCRdb shows in-frame clones only, minus some. The repertoire includes about 50,000 clones, approximately 86% of them detected once, and roughly 15% sits in the top ten. The sample was peripheral blood. Receptor source: a man in his 60s with active or convalescent COVID-19. The CDR3 runs from the conserved cysteine through the conserved F or W. The D gene is left open where the match is weak. Clone size is given for some rows only: seen once, a few or many times, or a class if the clone is expanded.

j_call d_call clone_size v_call cdr3_nt cdr3_aa
TRBJ2-3 - - TRBV10-1 TGCGCCAGCAGTGAGTTCGGGGGCACAGATACGCAGTATTTT CASSEFGGTDTQYF
TRBJ2-1 - - TRBV28 TGTGCCAGCAGTCCCCAAGGGGGTTTGAATGAGCAGTTCTTC CASSPQGGLNEQFF
TRBJ1-2 TRBD1 - TRBV6-1 TGTGCCAGCAGTGAAGGACAGGGAGCCTATGGCTACACCTTC CASSEGQGAYGYTF
TRBJ2-3 TRBD2 - TRBV14 TGTGCCAGCAGCCCGACTAGCGCTACAGATACGCAGTATTTT CASSPTSATDTQYF
TRBJ2-5 TRBD2 few TRBV7-9 TGTGCCAGCAGCTCAGGACTAGCGGGGAGGTACCAAGAGACCCAGTACTTC CASSSGLAGRYQETQYF
TRBJ2-7 - - TRBV2 TGTGCCAGCTCCTTGGACACTTACTCCTACGAGCAGTACTTC CASSLDTYSYEQYF
TRBJ1-2 TRBD1 - TRBV28 TGTGCCAGCAGCTCGATCGGGACAGGGGGCGCGTATGGCTACACCTTC CASSSIGTGGAYGYTF
TRBJ2-5 TRBD1 - TRBV24-1 TGTGCCACCAGTGACACGGGGCAGGGGGCTGGGGAGACCCAGTACTTC CATSDTGQGAGETQYF
TRBJ2-1 TRBD1 - TRBV7-2 TGTGCCAGCAGCTTTCCGGACAGGGGACTTTTTACCTCCTACAATGAGCAGTTCTTC CASSFPDRGLFTSYNEQFF
TRBJ2-5 - - TRBV7-9 TGTGCCAGCAGTGGCACTAGACTCAAGGCCCAAGAGACCCAGTACTTC CASSGTRLKAQETQYF
TRBJ1-2 - - TRBV19 TGTGCCAGTAGTATAGATCTTAGGCGTCCGGGAGAGGGCTACACCTTC CASSIDLRRPGEGYTF